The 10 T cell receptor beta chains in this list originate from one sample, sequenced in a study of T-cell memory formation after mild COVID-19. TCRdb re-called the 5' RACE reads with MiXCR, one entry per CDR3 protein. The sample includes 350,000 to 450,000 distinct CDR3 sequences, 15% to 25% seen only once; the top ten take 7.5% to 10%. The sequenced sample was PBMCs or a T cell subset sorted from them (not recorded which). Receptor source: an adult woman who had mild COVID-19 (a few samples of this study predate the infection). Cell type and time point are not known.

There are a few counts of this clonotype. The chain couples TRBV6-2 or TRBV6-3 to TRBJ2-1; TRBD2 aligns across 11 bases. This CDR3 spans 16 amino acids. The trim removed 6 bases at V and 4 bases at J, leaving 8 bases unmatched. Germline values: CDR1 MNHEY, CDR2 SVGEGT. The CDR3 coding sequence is TGTGCCAGCAGCTATACCGGACTAGCGGGTTACAATGAGCAGTTCTTC. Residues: CASSYTGLAGYNEQFF.

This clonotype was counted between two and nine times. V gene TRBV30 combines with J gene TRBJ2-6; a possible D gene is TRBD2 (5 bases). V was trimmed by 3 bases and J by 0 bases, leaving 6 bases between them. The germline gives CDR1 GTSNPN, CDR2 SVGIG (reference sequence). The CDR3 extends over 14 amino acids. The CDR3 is CAWRGSSGANVLTF. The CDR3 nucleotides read TGTGCCTGGAGGGGGAGCTCTGGGGCCAACGTCCTGACTTTC.

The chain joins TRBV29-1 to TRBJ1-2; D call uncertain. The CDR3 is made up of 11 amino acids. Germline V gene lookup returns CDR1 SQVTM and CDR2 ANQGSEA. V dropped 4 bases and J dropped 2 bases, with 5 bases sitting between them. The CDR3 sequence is CSVAENYGYTF. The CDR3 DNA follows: TGCAGCGTTGCTGAAAACTATGGCTACACCTTC.

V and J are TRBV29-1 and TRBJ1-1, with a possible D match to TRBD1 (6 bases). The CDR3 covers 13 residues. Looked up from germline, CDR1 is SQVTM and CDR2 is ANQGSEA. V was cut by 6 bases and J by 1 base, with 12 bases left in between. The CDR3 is CSVAGTPNTEAFF. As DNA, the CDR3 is TGCAGCGTCGCAGGGACACCGAACACTGAAGCTTTCTTT. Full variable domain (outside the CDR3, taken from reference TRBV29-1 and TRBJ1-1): SAVISQKPSRDICQRGTSLTIQCQVDSQVTMMFWYRQQPGQSLTLIATANQGSEATYESGFVIDKFPISRPNLTFSTLTVSNMSPEDSSIYLCSVAGTPNTEAFFGQGTRLTVV.

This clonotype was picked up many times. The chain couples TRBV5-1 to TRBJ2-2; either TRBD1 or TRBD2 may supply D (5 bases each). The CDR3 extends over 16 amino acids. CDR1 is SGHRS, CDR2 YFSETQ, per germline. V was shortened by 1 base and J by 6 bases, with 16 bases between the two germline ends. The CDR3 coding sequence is TGCGCCAGCAGCTTGCGGGGCGGAAGCAGGGCCGGGGAGCTGTTTTTT. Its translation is CASSLRGGSRAGELFF.

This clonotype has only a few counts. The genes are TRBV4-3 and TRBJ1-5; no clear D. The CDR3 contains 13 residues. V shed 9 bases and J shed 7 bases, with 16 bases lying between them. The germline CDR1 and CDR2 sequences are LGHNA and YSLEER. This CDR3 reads CASGFTLGQPQHF. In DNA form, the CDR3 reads TGCGCCAGTGGATTTACGCTCGGGCAGCCCCAGCATTTT.

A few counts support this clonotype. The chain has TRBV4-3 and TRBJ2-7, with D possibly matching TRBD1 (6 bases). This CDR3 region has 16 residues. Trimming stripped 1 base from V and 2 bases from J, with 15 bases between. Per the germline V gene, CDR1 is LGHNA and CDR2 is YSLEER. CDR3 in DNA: TGCGCCAGCAGCCAAGGGGCGACAGGTGAGACCTACGAGCAGTACTTC. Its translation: CASSQGATGETYEQYF.

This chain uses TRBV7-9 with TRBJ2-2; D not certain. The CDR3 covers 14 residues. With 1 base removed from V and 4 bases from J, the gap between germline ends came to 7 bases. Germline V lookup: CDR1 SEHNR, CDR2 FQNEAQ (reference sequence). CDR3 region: CASSLGGSTGELFF. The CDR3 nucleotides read TGTGCCAGCAGCTTAGGGGGATCCACCGGGGAGCTGTTTTTT.

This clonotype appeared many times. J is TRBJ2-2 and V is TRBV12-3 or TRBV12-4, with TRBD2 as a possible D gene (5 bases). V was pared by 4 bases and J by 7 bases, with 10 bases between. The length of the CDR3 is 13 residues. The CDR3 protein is CASSWRADGELFF. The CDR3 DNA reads TGTGCCAGCAGTTGGCGGGCCGACGGGGAGCTGTTTTTT.

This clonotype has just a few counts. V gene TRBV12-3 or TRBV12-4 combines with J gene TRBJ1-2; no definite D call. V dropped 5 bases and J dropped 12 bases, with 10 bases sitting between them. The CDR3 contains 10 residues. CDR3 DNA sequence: TGTGCCAGCAGTGGAGAGGGTCACACCTTC. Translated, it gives CASSGEGHTF.